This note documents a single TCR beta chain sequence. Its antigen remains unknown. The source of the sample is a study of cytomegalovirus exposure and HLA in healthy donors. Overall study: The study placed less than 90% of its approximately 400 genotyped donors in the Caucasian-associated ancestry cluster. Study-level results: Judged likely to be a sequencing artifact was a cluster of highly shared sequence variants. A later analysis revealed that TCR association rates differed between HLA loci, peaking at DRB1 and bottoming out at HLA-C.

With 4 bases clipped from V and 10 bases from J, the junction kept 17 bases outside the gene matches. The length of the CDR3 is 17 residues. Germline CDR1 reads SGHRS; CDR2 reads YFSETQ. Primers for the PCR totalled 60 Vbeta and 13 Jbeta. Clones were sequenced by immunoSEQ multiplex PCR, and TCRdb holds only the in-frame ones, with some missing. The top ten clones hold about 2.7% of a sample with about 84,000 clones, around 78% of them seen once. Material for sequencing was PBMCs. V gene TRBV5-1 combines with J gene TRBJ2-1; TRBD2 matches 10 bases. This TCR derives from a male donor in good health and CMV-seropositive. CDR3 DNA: TGCGCCAGCAGCGGGTCTACCGGGACTAGCGCCCGGGCAGAGCAGTTCTTC. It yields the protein CASSGSTGTSARAEQFF.